The 8 T cell receptor beta chains in this list originate from one sample, sequenced in a study of CD8 T cells in ankylosing spondylitis. Notes on the study in general: Apparently characteristic of ankylosing spondylitis blood was a TCR beta motif (fewer than ten highly homologous variants).

TCRdb used MiXCR to reprocess the 5' RACE reads, holding one entry per CDR3 protein. The sample carries about 500,000 distinct CDR3 sequences, less than 6% recorded once. These receptors have no identified antigens. Sequences were obtained from blood, either unsorted or a sorted T cell fraction (not recorded which). Every receptor here comes from a male donor with ankylosing spondylitis.

This clonotype was observed a few times. A far more abundant clone sits one base away, making this likely a read error. The chain recombines TRBV28 with TRBJ2-7, with TRBD1 matching 7 bases. CDR3 length: 13 amino acids. From germline, CDR1 is MDHEN and CDR2 SYDVKM. V lost 5 bases to trimming and J lost 2 bases; unmatched junction nucleotides: 3. The CDR3 DNA reads as TGTGCCAGCAGTATAGGGACAGCCTACGAGCAGTACTTC. Its translation: CASSIGTAYEQYF.

V gene TRBV2 combines with J gene TRBJ2-1, with D unclear. Trimming removed 5 bases from V and 12 bases from J, with 20 bases in between. Germline CDR1 reads SNHLY; CDR2 reads FYNNEI. The CDR3 runs to 14 residues. DNA for the CDR3: TGTGCCAGCAGTCCCAGGCCCAGCGTTTCTCGGCAGTTCTTC. This encodes CASSPRPSVSRQFF.

The V and J genes are TRBV5-1 and TRBJ2-1; a possible D gene is TRBD2 (6 bases). Germline CDR1 and CDR2: SGHRS and YFSETQ. Between the trimmed V and J ends, which lost 3 bases and 7 bases, there was a span of 17 bases. CDR3 length equals 15 residues. This chain's CDR3 is CASSYSGPVGNEQFF. CDR3 bases: TGCGCCAGCAGCTATAGCGGCCCGGTAGGGAATGAGCAGTTCTTC.

This clonotype has just a few counts. The rearrangement links TRBV10-3 to TRBJ1-4; D not certain. CDR1 and CDR2 from the germline V gene are ENHRY and SYGVKD. The CDR3 has 15 amino acids. Trimming removed 4 bases from V and 3 bases from J, with 12 bases in between. The CDR3 bases are TGTGCCATCAGTGGGATTTACGGCCCTAATGAAAAACTGTTTTTT. Its translation is CAISGIYGPNEKLFF.

This clonotype showed up many times. J is TRBJ2-1 and V is TRBV12-3 or TRBV12-4, with 10 nucleotides matching TRBD2. Unmatched junction bases numbered 8, after V lost 3 bases and J lost 9 bases. This CDR3 comprises 15 residues. CDR3 DNA: TGTGCCAGCAGTTTGCGAATTAGCGGGGGGACTGAGCAGTTCTTC. The encoded protein is CASSLRISGGTEQFF.

V is TRBV7-3 and J is TRBJ2-6, with no clear D. CDR3 size: 18 residues. Germline loops: CDR1 SGHTA, CDR2 FQGTGA. The germline V and J ends were trimmed by 4 bases and 0 bases, with 16 bases remaining between them. CDR3 sequence reads: CASSSPLDQSSGANVLTF. Written as DNA, the CDR3 is TGTGCCAGCAGCTCCCCCCTGGACCAAAGCTCTGGGGCCAACGTCCTGACTTTC.

In its sample, this clonotype was seen many times. V is TRBV4-3 and J is TRBJ1-3; 7 bases fit TRBD1. This CDR3 comprises 17 residues. Germline CDR1 and CDR2: LGHNA and YSLEER. V lost 0 bases, J lost 2 bases, and 7 bases stayed unmatched. This CDR3 is CASSQETGRGTGNTIYF. In DNA form, the CDR3 reads TGCGCCAGCAGCCAAGAGACAGGGAGGGGGACTGGAAACACCATATATTTT.

Concerning this clonotype itself: A much more abundant neighbour one base away suggests this may be a read error. The V gene is TRBV7-2, the J gene TRBJ1-5, with TRBD1 matching over 7 bases. Germline-derived CDR1 and CDR2 are SGHTA and FQGNSA. J gave up 8 bases and V 5 bases, and 6 bases lay outside the gene matches. This CDR3 is built from 13 residues. The CDR3 sequence: CASSGQVREPQHF. CDR3 in DNA: TGTGCCAGCAGCGGACAGGTTCGGGAGCCCCAGCATTTT.